Shown below are 26 T cell receptor beta chains from a single sample sequenced in a study of cytomegalovirus exposure and HLA in healthy donors. Both 60 Vbeta primers and 13 Jbeta primers went into the PCR. The table came from immunoSEQ multiplex PCR; TCRdb's copy has only in-frame clones and leaves some out. This table holds over 75,000 clones, around 10% found once. The specimen sequenced was PBMCs. All receptors come from a man aged 50-59 years in good health and CMV-seropositive.

CDR3 region: CAIRGQGVNNSPLHF. In DNA form, the CDR3 reads TGTGCCATCAGGGGACAGGGGGTAAATAATTCACCCCTCCACTTT. The J gene is TRBJ1-6, the V gene TRBV10-3; 11 bases agree with TRBD1. This CDR3 is built from 15 residues. J lost 5 bases, V lost 6 bases, and 3 bases had no gene match. Germline V lookup: CDR1 ENHRY, CDR2 SYGVKD.

This sequence joins TRBV2 and TRBJ1-2; D possibly corresponds to TRBD1 (5 bases). CDR3 length: 14 amino acids. The ends were cut back, 4 bases at V and 8 bases at J, with 17 bases in the middle. Germline V CDR1 and CDR2: SNHLY, FYNNEI. The CDR3 sequence: CASSGVQGQGGYTF. The CDR3 DNA sequence: TGTGCCAGCAGTGGGGTTCAGGGTCAAGGAGGCTACACCTTC.

The table lists this clone with a few counts. V usage is TRBV29-1 and J usage is TRBJ2-5, with 10 bases fitting TRBD2. CDR3 length: 14 amino acids. Germline-derived CDR1 and CDR2 are SQVTM and ANQGSEA. V was clipped by 4 bases and J by 5 bases; unmatched bases: 7. CDR3 bases: TGCAGCGTTGTCGTAGCGGGAGGTTGGGAGACCCAGTACTTC. This gives the protein CSVVVAGGWETQYF. Full variable domain (rest looked up from reference TRBV29-1 and TRBJ2-5): SAVISQKPSRDICQRGTSLTIQCQVDSQVTMMFWYRQQPGQSLTLIATANQGSEATYESGFVIDKFPISRPNLTFSTLTVSNMSPEDSSIYLCSVVVAGGWETQYFGPGTRLLVL.

The V gene is TRBV29-1, the J gene TRBJ1-2; 7 nucleotides line up with TRBD1. The CDR3 sequence is 14 residues long. V trimming: 0 bases; J trimming: 8 bases; junction bases outside the gene matches: 9. The V gene's germline CDR1 is SQVTM and CDR2 ANQGSEA. The CDR3: CSVEDPDRRLGYTF. The CDR3 DNA reads as TGCAGCGTTGAAGATCCGGACAGGCGCCTAGGCTACACCTTC.

There are a few counts of this clone. The V call is TRBV7-9, the J call TRBJ2-5; possible D gene TRBD2, 6 bases. The germline gives CDR1 SEHNR, CDR2 FQNEAQ (reference sequence). The CDR3 is 12 amino acids. Trimming stripped 4 bases from V and 5 bases from J, with 8 bases between. The CDR3 DNA is TGTGCCAGCAGCTGGAGGGGTGAGACCCAGTACTTC. It encodes CASSWRGETQYF.

Many counts were recorded for this clone. The chain carries TRBV4-1 and TRBJ1-1; tentative D call: TRBD1 (6 bases). There are 17 residues in the CDR3. Germline CDR1 and CDR2: MGHRA and YSYEKL. With 1 base removed from V and 6 bases from J, the gap between germline ends came to 21 bases. This chain's CDR3 is CASSQATDRDKRPEAFF. Here the CDR3 DNA reads TGCGCCAGCAGCCAAGCCACGGACCGGGACAAGAGGCCTGAAGCTTTCTTT.

This clone was seen only a few times. The genes are TRBV2 and TRBJ2-3; 9 nucleotides line up with TRBD2. The length of the CDR3 is 19 residues. V dropped 2 bases and J dropped 2; count of bases not matched to a gene: 14. Germline loops: CDR1 SNHLY, CDR2 FYNNEI. Here the CDR3 reads CASSESLAGGPLNTDTQYF. The CDR3 DNA reads as TGTGCCAGCAGTGAATCGTTGGCGGGAGGGCCACTAAACACAGATACGCAGTATTTT.

The table lists this clone with a few counts. The chain is built from TRBV5-1 and TRBJ2-5; D is uncertain. Judging by the DNA end, TRBJ2-7 fits better; the J call may be wrong. This CDR3 is built from 12 residues. Germline assignment: CDR1 SGHRS and CDR2 YFSETQ. The CDR3 bases are TGCGCCAGCAGCTTGGGGGCCTACGAGCAGTACTTC. It translates to CASSLGAYEQYF.

This clone turned up a few times. The V gene is TRBV2, the J gene TRBJ2-2, with 7 bases matching TRBD1. There are 14 residues in the CDR3. Per the germline V gene, CDR1 is SNHLY and CDR2 is FYNNEI. Trimming cost V 6 bases and J 7 bases; bases outside gene matches: 8. The CDR3 here is CASRQGGLVGELFF. The DNA for the CDR3 is TGTGCCAGCAGACAAGGGGGCCTAGTCGGGGAGCTGTTTTTT. The full variable domain, rest sourced from reference TRBV2 and TRBJ2-2, is EPEVTQTPSHQVTQMGQEVILRCVPISNHLYFYWYRQILGQKVEFLVSFYNNEISEKSEIFDDQFSVERPDGSNFTLKIRSTKLEDSAMYFCASRQGGLVGELFFGEGSRLTVL.

There are a few counts of this clone. Here the CDR3 DNA reads TGTGCCAGCACCCCTTACAATGAGCAGTTCTTC. It encodes CASTPYNEQFF. V is TRBV28 and J is TRBJ2-1; D remains unclear. There are 11 residues in the CDR3. Deletions cut 7 bases from V and 4 bases from J, with 5 bases between. Looked up from germline, CDR1 is MDHEN and CDR2 is SYDVKM.

The chain joins TRBV28 to TRBJ2-3; 10 bases agree with TRBD1. Germline CDR1 is MDHEN and CDR2 is SYDVKM. CDR3 length: 16 residues. The ends lost 3 bases at V and 4 bases at J; junction bases unmatched: 7. This chain's CDR3 is CASSFLGTGASDTQYF. CDR3 bases: TGTGCCAGCAGTTTTTTAGGGACAGGGGCATCAGATACGCAGTATTTT.

This chain links TRBV6-5 with TRBJ2-1; possible D gene TRBD2, 7 bases. With 5 bases removed from V and 6 bases from J, the gap between germline ends came to 14 bases. This CDR3 spans 14 amino acids. The germline CDR1 and CDR2 sequences are MNHEY and SVGAGI. The CDR3 bases are TGTGCCAGCAGTACCTTCGGGGGGCTCAATGAGCAGTTCTTC. Translation gives CASSTFGGLNEQFF.

This clone has a handful of counts. The rearrangement uses TRBV5-1 and TRBJ2-1, with 8 bases that match TRBD2. With 4 bases clipped from V and 2 bases from J, the junction kept 2 bases outside the gene matches. The CDR3 runs 14 residues. CDR1 and CDR2 from the germline V gene are SGHRS and YFSETQ. CDR3 sequence: CASSEGLAYNEQFF. CDR3 in DNA: TGCGCCAGCAGCGAGGGACTAGCCTACAATGAGCAGTTCTTC.

This clone has just a few counts. This chain connects TRBV27 to TRBJ1-5; 7 bases agree with TRBD1. Germline loops: CDR1 MNHEY, CDR2 SMNVEV (reference sequence). The CDR3 totals 15 residues. The V and J ends lost 4 bases and 4 bases, in that order; junction bases with no gene match: 7. The CDR3 sequence is CASSYEGARNQPQHF. CDR3 DNA sequence: TGTGCCAGCAGTTATGAGGGGGCGAGGAATCAGCCCCAGCATTTT.

In its sample, this clone was seen many times. The rearrangement joins TRBV7-2 to TRBJ2-1, with 12 bases matching TRBD2. CDR1 and CDR2 (germline): SGHTA, FQGNSA. The CDR3 is made up of 18 amino acids. V shed 6 bases and J 5 bases; nucleotides not matched to a gene: 14. CDR3 sequence: CASSLRLAGAEGDNEQFF. DNA for the CDR3: TGTGCCAGCAGTTTGAGACTAGCGGGAGCAGAGGGGGACAATGAGCAGTTCTTC.

This clone is a singleton in its sample. Its ends do not fully match the called genes, so a read error is possible. The chain recombines TRBV27 with TRBJ1-1; a weak D match, TRBD1 (5 bases). Germline assignment: CDR1 MNHEY and CDR2 SMNVEV (reference sequence). This CDR3 region has 15 residues. The CDR3 DNA reads TGTGCCAGCAGTTTGAGCCCACCAGGGCTCACTGAAGCTCTCTTT. Translation: CASSLSPPGLTEALF.

The chain is built from TRBV11-2 and TRBJ2-7; TRBD2 is a possible D gene (6 bases). The CDR3 is 12 amino acids. The germline gives CDR1 SGHAT, CDR2 FQNNGV. V lost 1 base and J lost 6, with 7 bases in between. This CDR3 is CASSLGGVEQYF. The CDR3, as DNA: TGTGCCAGCAGCTTAGGGGGGGTCGAGCAGTACTTC.

The chain couples TRBV7-9 to TRBJ1-2; maybe TRBD1 (5 bases). The CDR3 contains 13 residues. Germline V lookup: CDR1 SEHNR, CDR2 FQNEAQ (reference sequence). The germline V and J ends were trimmed by 1 base and 6 bases, with 9 bases remaining between them. CDR3 bases: TGTGCCAGCAGCTTAGGAGGGGAGGATGGCTACACCTTC. Translated: CASSLGGEDGYTF.

This clone has a handful of counts. The chain links TRBV7-9 to TRBJ2-1, with TRBD2 matching 12 bases. After removal of 4 bases from V and 5 bases from J, the junction contained 6 bases not matched to a gene. Germline V CDR1 and CDR2: SEHNR, FQNEAQ (reference sequence). CDR3 length equals 16 residues. The DNA of the CDR3 is TGTGCCAGCAGCTCGCCCGGACTAGCGGGACACAATGAGCAGTTCTTC. The encoded protein is CASSSPGLAGHNEQFF.

The rearrangement joins TRBV7-3 to TRBJ2-3, with 12 bases aligning to TRBD2. V lost 5 bases and J lost 1; bases outside the gene matches: 7. Looked up from germline, CDR1 is SGHTA and CDR2 is FQGTGA. The CDR3 is made up of 17 amino acids. CDR3 sequence (DNA): TGTGCCAGCAGCCTGACTAGCGGGAGCGGTGGCACAGATACGCAGTATTTT. This gives the protein CASSLTSGSGGTDTQYF. Supplemented by reference TRBV7-3 and TRBJ2-3, the full variable domain reads GAGVSQTPSNKVTEKGKYVELRCDPISGHTALYWYRQSLGQGPEFLIYFQGTGAADDSGLPNDRFFAVRPEGSVSTLKIQRTERGDSAVYLCASSLTSGSGGTDTQYFGPGTRLTVL.

This clone has only a few counts. J is TRBJ2-5 and V is TRBV2; TRBD2 aligns across 12 bases. V was pared by 6 bases and J by 5 bases, with 7 bases of the junction left unmatched. Germline lookup yields CDR1 SNHLY and CDR2 FYNNEI. The CDR3 has 15 amino acids. As DNA, the CDR3 is TGTGCCAGCAGAGGACTAGCGGGACTGTGGGAGACCCAGTACTTC. It specifies CASRGLAGLWETQYF.

This rearrangement joins TRBV29-1 to TRBJ2-3; D might be TRBD1 (6 bases). The germline gives CDR1 SQVTM, CDR2 ANQGSEA. The CDR3 covers 15 residues. Trimming took 3 bases from V and 0 from J, leaving 13 bases between them. DNA for the CDR3: TGCAGCGTTGAGAACAGGGTCTCTAGCACAGATACGCAGTATTTT. Protein: CSVENRVSSTDTQYF.

This rearrangement joins TRBV11-2 to TRBJ2-7; possible D gene TRBD1, 6 bases. Germline CDR1 and CDR2: SGHAT and FQNNGV. V was clipped by 1 base and J by 2 bases, with 9 bases between them. CDR3 length equals 14 residues. The CDR3 bases are TGTGCCAGCAGCTTAGGCCAGGGGCCCTACGAGCAGTACTTC. Amino acids: CASSLGQGPYEQYF.

The chain recombines TRBV4-3 with TRBJ2-1; 9 nucleotides line up with TRBD2. The CDR3 sequence is 14 residues long. Losses at the gene ends were 3 bases for V and 8 bases for J; bases not matched to a gene: 5. Germline V lookup: CDR1 LGHNA, CDR2 YSLEER. In nucleotides, the CDR3 is TGCGCCAGCAGCCACTTAGCGGGAGAATATGAGCAGTTCTTC. It yields the protein CASSHLAGEYEQFF.

This sequence joins TRBV30 and TRBJ1-4; weak D call: TRBD1 (6 bases). The CDR3 totals 15 residues. The germline gives CDR1 GTSNPN, CDR2 SVGIG (reference sequence). V lost 1 base and J 1 base, leaving 10 bases between the germline ends. The CDR3 DNA sequence: TGTGCCTGGAGTGAGGGGGATTTAACTAATGAAAAACTGTTTTTT. Translating gives CAWSEGDLTNEKLFF. The full variable domain, in which reference TRBV30 and TRBJ1-4 provide the parts outside the CDR3, is SQTIHQWPATLVQPVGSPLSLECTVEGTSNPNLYWYRQAAGRGLQLLFYSVGIGQISSEVPQNLSASRPQDRQFILSSKKLLLSDSGFYLCAWSEGDLTNEKLFFGSGTQLSVL.

This clone was counted only a few times. The chain uses TRBV5-1 and TRBJ1-4; a possible D gene is TRBD1 (5 bases). The germline CDR1 and CDR2 sequences are SGHRS and YFSETQ. The ends were cut back, 0 bases at V and 8 bases at J, with 14 bases in the middle. The CDR3 spans 15 residues. CDR3 nucleotides: TGCGCCAGCAGCTTGGTCCTGGGGGGAGAGGAAAAACTGTTTTTT. It encodes CASSLVLGGEEKLFF.